This TCR beta chain was sequenced in a study of post-analysis software for immune sequencing data. Overall study results and limits: With F measure, samples from one preparation batch clustered together strongly. About five TRBV segments were more frequent in patients than controls; TRBV5-6, TRBV5-1 and TRBV20-1 belonged to this group. Significantly lower normalized Chao1 diversity was seen in multiple sclerosis patients than in controls.

Tagging with unique molecular identifiers was a feature of the TCR beta cDNA libraries. TCRdb analysed the PCR reads with MiXCR anew, one entry per CDR3 protein. The table shows hundreds of thousands of distinct CDR3 sequences, with 25% to 30% occurring only once. This CDR3 has 12 residues. Germline assignment: CDR1 MGHRA and CDR2 YSYEKL. The trim removed 2 bases at V and 13 bases at J, leaving 4 bases unmatched. A remark on this clonotype: Its specificity is unknown.

The sequence came from a girl aged 5 to 17 with multiple sclerosis. What was sequenced was blood. The chain combines TRBV4-1 with TRBJ2-3; 9 nucleotides align to TRBD2. CDR3 region: CASSQKGTSKYF. In DNA, the CDR3 is TGCGCCAGCAGCCAAAAGGGGACTAGCAAGTATTTT.